Below are 20 T cell receptor beta chains sequenced from a single sample in a study of blood T cell repertoires in COVID-19 (dated by TCRdb to 2020 to 2021). Libraries were prepared through the immunoSEQ multiplex PCR assay. Imported from immuneACCESS, the table was reduced by TCRdb to in-frame sequences with V and J called. These copies leave out some clones; in studies compared against another copy, an unresolved V gene accounts for under half, and the cause of the remainder is not known. The sample includes around 300,000 clones, with roughly nine tenths observed a single time. Together, the top ten hold around 3% of the sample. Sample: PBMCs or T cells enriched from blood (not recorded which). These receptors all come from a woman in her fifties or sixties who had recovered from COVID-19.

This clone appeared a single time. Different DNA sequences within this sample yield the same CDR3. The chain recombines TRBV30 with TRBJ1-5; D is possibly TRBD1 (6 bases). The germline gives CDR1 GTSNPN, CDR2 SVGIG (reference sequence). Deletions cut 3 bases from V and 4 bases from J, with 10 bases between. The CDR3 is 13 amino acids. CDR3 nucleotide sequence: TGTGCCTGGAGCTGGACAGAGAATCAGCCCCAGCATTTT. This sequence encodes CAWSWTENQPQHF.

The chain is built from TRBV7-9 and TRBJ1-1; no definite D call. Trimming took 5 bases from V and 3 from J, leaving 19 bases between them. The CDR3 contains 16 residues. Germline CDR1 reads SEHNR; CDR2 reads FQNEAQ (reference sequence). This CDR3 is CASSPTFEARDTEAFF. CDR3 nucleotide sequence: TGTGCCAGCAGCCCTACTTTCGAGGCCCGAGACACTGAAGCTTTCTTT.

This rearrangement joins TRBV5-1 to TRBJ1-1, with unresolved D. V lost 5 bases and J lost 8, with 22 bases in between. The CDR3 consists of 15 residues. Germline V gives CDR1 SGHRS, CDR2 YFSETQ. In DNA, the CDR3 is TGCGCCAGCAGGGCTAGGGAGGGAAGATCGGGCGAAGCTTTCTTT. It encodes CASRAREGRSGEAFF.

The chain is built from TRBV28 and TRBJ2-7; 8 nucleotides agree with TRBD1. CDR1 is MDHEN and CDR2 is SYDVKM in the germline V gene. CDR3 length equals 15 residues. V shed 5 bases, J shed 3 bases, and the junction held 9 bases outside the gene matches. The CDR3 DNA is TGTGCCAGCAGTCGCCCGGGACAGGCCGTCTACGAGCAGTACTTC. Amino acids: CASSRPGQAVYEQYF.

This clone was picked up a small number of times. This chain links TRBV7-9 with TRBJ1-2; 7 bases match TRBD1. CDR3 length: 14 amino acids. Germline trimming cut 5 bases from V and 5 bases from J; bases unmatched to any gene: 8. The germline gives CDR1 SEHNR, CDR2 FQNEAQ (reference sequence). The CDR3 spells CASSPDRTLYGYTF. CDR3 DNA sequence: TGTGCCAGCAGCCCGGACAGGACCCTATATGGCTACACCTTC.

The chain carries TRBV18 and TRBJ2-5; D gene ambiguous. This CDR3 contains 12 residues. Trimming left V 6 bases short and J 0 bases short, with 5 bases between. The V gene's germline CDR1 is KGHSH and CDR2 LQKENI. This CDR3 reads CASSQYQETQYF. In nucleotides, the CDR3 is TGTGCCAGCTCTCAGTACCAAGAGACCCAGTACTTC.

The rearrangement links TRBV5-5 to TRBJ1-6, with a possible D match to TRBD1 (5 bases). The CDR3 totals 19 residues. The V end was cut by 0 bases, the J end by 8 bases, with 24 bases between. Germline values: CDR1 SGHKS, CDR2 YYEKEE (reference sequence). The CDR3, as DNA: TGTGCCAGCAGCTTGGATGACAGTCGGCCTCTCCTTCGACATTCACCCCTCCACTTT. As protein: CASSLDDSRPLLRHSPLHF.

The chain combines TRBV5-1 with TRBJ2-2; D possibly corresponds to TRBD1 (5 bases). The V gene's germline CDR1 is SGHRS and CDR2 YFSETQ. The V end lost 4 bases, the J end lost 4 bases, and 11 bases lay between the germline ends. This CDR3 is 14 amino acids long. The CDR3 is CASSEDSSTGELFF. Here the CDR3 DNA reads TGCGCCAGCAGCGAAGACAGCAGCACCGGGGAGCTGTTTTTT.

V usage is TRBV28 and J usage is TRBJ1-5; a possible D gene is TRBD1 (5 bases). V lost 6 bases, J lost 1 base, and 28 bases lay in between. Per germline, CDR1 MDHEN and CDR2 SYDVKM. The CDR3 is 20 amino acids. CDR3 residues: CASSLPPLTEGRGSNQPQHF. CDR3 in DNA: TGTGCCAGCAGCCTACCGCCCCTGACCGAGGGGAGGGGAAGCAATCAGCCCCAGCATTTT.

This chain connects TRBV5-1 to TRBJ1-1; tentative D call: TRBD1 (5 bases). The CDR3 is 15 amino acids. Trimming removed 4 bases from V and 1 base from J, with 14 bases in between. The germline CDR1 and CDR2 sequences are SGHRS and YFSETQ. CDR3 nucleotides: TGCGCCAGCAGCCTCGGGACTGAATGGAACACTGAAGCTTTCTTT. Its translation is CASSLGTEWNTEAFF. Complete variable domain (other parts from reference TRBV5-1 and TRBJ1-1): KAGVTQTPRYLIKTRGQQVTLSCSPISGHRSVSWYQQTPGQGLQFLFEYFSETQRNKGNFPGRFSGRQFSNSRSEMNVSTLELGDSALYLCASSLGTEWNTEAFFGQGTRLTVV.

The chain combines TRBV19 with TRBJ1-4, with 7 bases lining up with TRBD1. Unmatched junction bases numbered 6, after V lost 6 bases and J lost 8 bases. The CDR3 is 13 residues long. CDR1 is LNHDA, CDR2 SQIVND, per germline (reference sequence). CDR3 DNA: TGTGCCAGTAGGAGACTACAGGGGGAAAAACTGTTTTTT. As protein: CASRRLQGEKLFF.

This chain links TRBV21-1 with TRBJ1-1; the tabulated D call, TRBD1, remains unverified against the DNA. TRBV21-1 is deemed a pseudogene. CDR3 size: 13 residues. The CDR3 spells CASRRQENTEAFF. In nucleotides, the CDR3 is TGTGCCAGCAGAAGACAGGAGAACACTGAAGCTTTCTTT.

V is TRBV4-2 and J is TRBJ2-7, with 10 bases matching TRBD2. The CDR3 runs to 17 residues. V gave up 1 base and J gave up 4 bases; unmatched junction bases: 10. Germline V CDR1 and CDR2: LGHNA, YNFKEQ. CDR3 nucleotides: TGTGCCAGCAGCCAAGGGGGACTAGCGTCCGGGACGTACGAGCAGTACTTC. Translating gives CASSQGGLASGTYEQYF.

The chain uses TRBV15 and TRBJ2-5; TRBD1 is a possible D gene (5 bases). Germline V gene data show CDR1 as LNHNV and CDR2 as YYDKDF (reference sequence). With 0 bases removed from V and 2 bases from J, the gap between germline ends came to 10 bases. This CDR3 contains 15 residues. The CDR3 nucleotides read TGTGCCACCAGCAGAGAACCAGGGTGGCAAGAGACCCAGTACTTC. Translating it yields CATSREPGWQETQYF. Full variable domain (missing parts from reference TRBV15 and TRBJ2-5): DAMVIQNPRYQVTQFGKPVTLSCSQTLNHNVMYWYQQKSSQAPKLLFHYYDKDFNNEADTPDNFQSRRPNTSFCFLDIRSPGLGDTAMYLCATSREPGWQETQYFGPGTRLLVL.

The V and J genes are TRBV20-1 and TRBJ2-7; weak D call: TRBD2 (5 bases). This CDR3 spans 10 amino acids. CDR1 is DFQATT and CDR2 is SNEGSKA in the germline V gene (reference sequence). V lost 6 bases, J lost 6 bases, and 9 bases lay in between. As DNA, the CDR3 is TGCAGTGCGTTACGGGGCGAGCAGTACTTC. Protein: CSALRGEQYF.

CDR3 sequence (DNA): TGTGCCAGCAGCTTACAGCGGTTCTACGAGCAGTACTTC. Its protein is CASSLQRFYEQYF. This sequence joins TRBV11-2 and TRBJ2-7; weak D call: TRBD2 (5 bases). V lost 2 bases and J lost 3, with 8 bases in between. Germline CDR1 SGHAT, CDR2 FQNNGV. CDR3 length: 13 amino acids.

V is TRBV19 and J is TRBJ2-7; D perhaps matches TRBD2 (5 bases). Germline CDR1 reads LNHDA; CDR2 reads SQIVND (reference sequence). The CDR3 extends over 13 amino acids. V was shortened by 6 bases and J by 4 bases, with 13 bases between the two germline ends. CDR3 DNA: TGTGCCAGTAGACGTAGCGCCGGGTACGAGCAGTACTTC. Encoded protein: CASRRSAGYEQYF.

V gene TRBV4-1 combines with J gene TRBJ1-2; perhaps TRBD1 as D (5 bases). Trimming removed 4 bases from V and 3 bases from J, with 15 bases in between. Germline V gene lookup returns CDR1 MGHRA and CDR2 YSYEKL. The CDR3 length is 15 residues. CDR3 nucleotide sequence: TGCGCCAGCAGCCCGACCCAGGGAGGAGACTATGGCTACACCTTC. This encodes CASSPTQGGDYGYTF.

The sample holds one count of this clone. CDR3 sequence reads: CASSSSGRAKSVRNIQYF. CDR3 DNA: TGTGCCAGCAGTTCTAGCGGGAGGGCCAAGTCGGTCAGAAACATTCAGTACTTC. The genes are TRBV6-9 and TRBJ2-4; 12 bases match TRBD2. The CDR3 extends over 18 amino acids. The trim removed 4 bases at V and 6 bases at J, leaving 13 bases unmatched. The germline gives CDR1 MNHGY, CDR2 SVAAGI.

The chain carries TRBV2 and TRBJ2-1; 11 nucleotides line up with TRBD2. V lost 4 bases and J lost 5; bases outside the gene matches: 4. Germline CDR1 SNHLY, CDR2 FYNNEI. There are 15 residues in the CDR3. CDR3: CASSARLAGNNEQFF. CDR3 bases: TGTGCCAGCAGTGCCCGACTAGCGGGGAACAATGAGCAGTTCTTC.